Listed here are 32 T cell receptor beta chains from one sample, sequenced in a study of T-cell reconstitution after alpha-beta-depleted transplantation in children. Preparation of the TCRbeta library used unique molecular identifiers. TCRdb re-called the PCR reads with MiXCR, one entry per CDR3 protein. The data show some 500,000 distinct CDR3 sequences, roughly 18% seen once. Here the sequenced sample was PBMCs from the stem cell graft donor, taken from the stem cell graft. These receptors all come from a human donor who donated a stem cell graft to a child with acute lymphoblastic leukemia.

This clonotype was observed a few times. The rearrangement links TRBV10-1 to TRBJ2-7; 11 positions agree with TRBD2. The CDR3 extends over 15 amino acids. V lost 6 bases and J lost 0; bases outside the gene matches: 4. From germline, CDR1 is WNHNN and CDR2 SYGVQD (reference sequence). As DNA, the CDR3 is TGCGCCAGCAGGACGGGACTAGCGGACTCCTACGAGCAGTACTTC. It encodes CASRTGLADSYEQYF.

Only a few counts were recorded for this clonotype. The chain couples TRBV6-4 to TRBJ2-7, with a tentative D call TRBD1 (6 bases). The CDR3 consists of 13 residues. V lost 6 bases and J lost 5, with 14 bases in between. Looked up from germline, CDR1 is MRHNA and CDR2 is SNTAGT. The CDR3 spells CASSLTGPHEQYF. CDR3 coding DNA: TGTGCCAGCAGCCTTACAGGGCCCCACGAGCAGTACTTC.

There are many counts of this clonotype. V is TRBV7-2 and J is TRBJ2-1, with 11 bases identical to TRBD2. The CDR3 loop spans 16 amino acids. Losses at the gene ends were 1 base for V and 7 bases for J; bases not matched to a gene: 6. Germline V gene lookup returns CDR1 SGHTA and CDR2 FQGNSA. This chain's CDR3 is CASSLGASGRWNEQFF. The CDR3 bases are TGTGCCAGCAGCTTAGGCGCTAGCGGGAGGTGGAATGAGCAGTTCTTC.

The chain combines TRBV2 with TRBJ2-2, with 8 bases identical to TRBD2. This CDR3 contains 14 residues. The junction had 9 bases not matched to a gene; V was cut back by 10 bases and J by 5 bases. Germline-derived CDR1 and CDR2 are SNHLY and FYNNEI. For the CDR3, the DNA is TGTGCCAAAGAGCGGGAGCGGTGGACCGGGGAGCTGTTTTTT. Its translation is CAKERERWTGELFF. Filled out from reference TRBV2 and TRBJ2-2, the complete variable domain reads EPEVTQTPSHQVTQMGQEVILRCVPISNHLYFYWYRQILGQKVEFLVSFYNNEISEKSEIFDDQFSVERPDGSNFTLKIRSTKLEDSAMYFCAKERERWTGELFFGEGSRLTVL.

The chain is built from TRBV5-1 and TRBJ2-1; 7 positions agree with TRBD2. V trimming: 0 bases; J trimming: 0 bases; junction bases outside the gene matches: 9. This CDR3 is built from 18 residues. Germline CDR1 is SGHRS and CDR2 is YFSETQ. The CDR3 coding sequence is TGCGCCAGCAGCTTGGGTACTTGGACGGGAGGCTCCTACAATGAGCAGTTCTTC. This codes for CASSLGTWTGGSYNEQFF. Filled out from reference TRBV5-1 and TRBJ2-1, the complete variable domain reads KAGVTQTPRYLIKTRGQQVTLSCSPISGHRSVSWYQQTPGQGLQFLFEYFSETQRNKGNFPGRFSGRQFSNSRSEMNVSTLELGDSALYLCASSLGTWTGGSYNEQFFGPGTRLTVL.

This clonotype was picked up many times. The V and J genes are TRBV4-1 and TRBJ2-3; D may be TRBD1 (6 bases). The CDR3 length is 17 residues. Trimming took off 0 bases at V and 2 bases at J, with 15 bases between the two ends. Germline assignment: CDR1 MGHRA and CDR2 YSYEKL. The chain's CDR3 is CASSQDQDSANTDTQYF. DNA of the CDR3: TGCGCCAGCAGCCAAGATCAGGACAGCGCCAACACAGATACGCAGTATTTT.

This clonotype has more than one count but fewer than ten. The chain is built from TRBV29-1 and TRBJ1-1; D is undetermined. Germline CDR1 SQVTM, CDR2 ANQGSEA. Trimming removed 7 bases from V and 1 base from J, with 16 bases in between. This CDR3 region has 14 residues. The DNA of the CDR3 is TGCAGCGCACAACCGGGCCCAGGGAACACTGAAGCTTTCTTT. Amino acids: CSAQPGPGNTEAFF.

This sequence joins TRBV7-9 and TRBJ2-2; 10 bases match TRBD2. The junction had 13 bases not matched to a gene; V was cut back by 2 bases and J by 1 base. The CDR3 sequence is 20 residues long. Germline CDR1 is SEHNR and CDR2 is FQNEAQ (reference sequence). As DNA, the CDR3 is TGTGCCAGCAGCTTATCGTTCTCTAGCGGGAGCCACGGGAACACCGGGGAGCTGTTTTTT. Amino acids: CASSLSFSSGSHGNTGELFF. The whole variable domain, filled in from reference TRBV7-9 and TRBJ2-2, reads DTGVSQNPRHKITKRGQNVTFRCDPISEHNRLYWYRQTLGQGPEFLTYFQNEAQLEKSRLLSDRFSAERPKGSFSTLEIQRTEQGDSAMYLCASSLSFSSGSHGNTGELFFGEGSRLTVL.

The V call is TRBV12-3 or TRBV12-4, the J call TRBJ1-4; D is undetermined. V lost 7 bases and J 8 bases, leaving 14 bases between the germline ends. The CDR3 consists of 13 residues. CDR3 coding DNA: TGTGCCAGCACCGCTTGGTACGGGGAAAAACTGTTTTTT. As protein: CASTAWYGEKLFF.

Only a few counts were recorded for this clonotype. The rearrangement links TRBV12-3 or TRBV12-4 to TRBJ1-6; D gene unclear. V was trimmed by 5 bases and J by 8 bases, leaving 16 bases between them. CDR3 length equals 15 residues. CDR3 in DNA: TGTGCCAGCAGTCCTCGACTTGGGTTCGATTCACCCCTCCACTTT. It translates to CASSPRLGFDSPLHF.

Only a few counts were recorded for this clonotype. The chain carries TRBV12-3 or TRBV12-4 and TRBJ2-7; no reliable D call. This CDR3 region has 12 residues. Trimming pared 6 bases from V and 6 bases from J, leaving 12 bases between. The CDR3 region has the DNA TGTGCCAGCAGCTCTCTGGAGACCGAGCAGTACTTC. It translates to CASSSLETEQYF.

Only a few counts were recorded for this clonotype. The chain joins TRBV5-1 to TRBJ1-2; 10 bases fit TRBD1. Germline V gene lookup returns CDR1 SGHRS and CDR2 YFSETQ. V was pared by 1 base and J by 3 bases, with 3 bases of the junction left unmatched. This CDR3 has 15 amino acids. The CDR3 protein is CASSLTGQGDYGYTF. For the CDR3, the DNA is TGCGCCAGCAGCTTGACTGGACAGGGGGACTATGGCTACACCTTC.

This chain connects TRBV10-3 to TRBJ2-5; D is possibly TRBD2 (6 bases). CDR3 length: 13 amino acids. Germline V lookup: CDR1 ENHRY, CDR2 SYGVKD. V lost 8 bases, J lost 3 bases, and 13 bases lay in between. The CDR3: CAILGPGEETQYF. As DNA, the CDR3 is TGTGCCATCCTAGGCCCGGGAGAAGAGACCCAGTACTTC.

The chain couples TRBV7-9 to TRBJ1-2; the D gene is possibly TRBD1 (5 bases). The CDR3 sequence is 13 residues long. V lost 3 bases to trimming and J lost 4 bases, with 9 bases between them. CDR1 is SEHNR and CDR2 is FQNEAQ in the germline V gene (reference sequence). The CDR3 bases are TGTGCCAGCAGCTTCCCGGGGCCCTATGGCTACACCTTC. Its translation: CASSFPGPYGYTF. The full variable domain, with the rest looked up from reference TRBV7-9 and TRBJ1-2, is DTGVSQNPRHKITKRGQNVTFRCDPISEHNRLYWYRQTLGQGPEFLTYFQNEAQLEKSRLLSDRFSAERPKGSFSTLEIQRTEQGDSAMYLCASSFPGPYGYTFGSGTRLTVV.

This clonotype was found a few times. The chain employs TRBV27 and TRBJ2-3; unclear D gene. Trimming stripped 4 bases from V and 4 bases from J, with 12 bases between. In germline, CDR1 is MNHEY, CDR2 SMNVEV (reference sequence). The CDR3 totals 14 residues. Here the CDR3 reads CASSWTRTADTQYF. In DNA, the CDR3 is TGTGCCAGCAGTTGGACCCGGACGGCAGATACGCAGTATTTT.

This clonotype was detected only a few times. The chain joins TRBV2 to TRBJ2-5; D possibly corresponds to TRBD2 (6 bases). Germline CDR1 reads SNHLY; CDR2 reads FYNNEI. V gave up 7 bases and J gave up 2 bases, with 11 bases separating them. This CDR3 spans 13 amino acids. The CDR3 nucleotides are TGTGCCAGCACCCGGGGACTGCAAGAGACCCAGTACTTC. Protein: CASTRGLQETQYF.

This clonotype showed up just once. The chain employs TRBV2 and TRBJ2-7; perhaps TRBD1 as D (6 bases). Germline V lookup: CDR1 SNHLY, CDR2 FYNNEI. CDR3 length: 15 residues. Trimming took 7 bases from V and 0 from J, leaving 16 bases between them. The CDR3 coding sequence is TGTGCCAGCACTCTGGGACACCCCAACTCCTACGAGCAGTACTTC. It encodes CASTLGHPNSYEQYF. The variable domain in full, completed from reference TRBV2 and TRBJ2-7, reads EPEVTQTPSHQVTQMGQEVILRCVPISNHLYFYWYRQILGQKVEFLVSFYNNEISEKSEIFDDQFSVERPDGSNFTLKIRSTKLEDSAMYFCASTLGHPNSYEQYFGPGTRLTVT.

This sequence joins TRBV12-3 or TRBV12-4 and TRBJ1-5; the D is unclear. The length of the CDR3 is 14 residues. V lost 4 bases to trimming and J lost 0 bases, with 7 bases between them. Written as DNA, the CDR3 is TGTGCCAGCAGTTCCCCTTATAGCAATCAGCCCCAGCATTTT. It yields the protein CASSSPYSNQPQHF.

This clonotype was counted between two and nine times. The genes are TRBV7-9 and TRBJ2-5; D is undetermined. The CDR3 is 12 amino acids. The V gene lost 8 bases and the J gene lost 4 bases, with 11 bases spanning the gap. Germline values: CDR1 SEHNR, CDR2 FQNEAQ (reference sequence). CDR3 nucleotide sequence: TGTGCCAGCTTCCTAGAGAGAGAGACCCAGTACTTC. As protein: CASFLERETQYF.

This clonotype was detected a few times. The CDR3 loop reads CSGGTGEGTEAFF. As DNA, the CDR3 is TGCAGCGGCGGGACAGGGGAGGGCACTGAAGCTTTCTTT. This chain connects TRBV29-1 to TRBJ1-1; TRBD1 aligns across 10 bases. Trimming cost V 7 bases and J 4 bases; bases outside gene matches: 6. Germline values: CDR1 SQVTM, CDR2 ANQGSEA. The CDR3 is 13 amino acids. Filled out from reference TRBV29-1 and TRBJ1-1, the complete variable domain reads SAVISQKPSRDICQRGTSLTIQCQVDSQVTMMFWYRQQPGQSLTLIATANQGSEATYESGFVIDKFPISRPNLTFSTLTVSNMSPEDSSIYLCSGGTGEGTEAFFGQGTRLTVV.

The chain employs TRBV5-1 and TRBJ2-1, with 8 nucleotides matching TRBD2. V trimming: 7 bases; J trimming: 0 bases; junction bases outside the gene matches: 12. CDR1 is SGHRS and CDR2 is YFSETQ in the germline V gene. This CDR3 is 17 amino acids long. CDR3 in amino acids: CASFMGASGRSYNEQFF. In DNA form, the CDR3 reads TGCGCCAGCTTTATGGGGGCTAGCGGGCGCTCCTACAATGAGCAGTTCTTC.

The gene calls are TRBV29-1 and TRBJ1-2; 11 bases are a match to TRBD1. The CDR3 sequence is 14 residues long. Germline CDR1 SQVTM, CDR2 ANQGSEA. After removal of 6 bases from V and 8 bases from J, the junction contained 11 bases not matched to a gene. The CDR3 loop is CSVPLGQGVGGYTF. CDR3 coding DNA: TGCAGCGTGCCCCTGGGACAGGGGGTGGGGGGCTACACCTTC.

The CDR3 sequence: CASSQDPGQGALLSNQPQHF. CDR3 bases: TGCGCCAGCAGCCAAGATCCCGGACAGGGGGCCCTACTTAGCAATCAGCCCCAGCATTTT. V and J are TRBV4-1 and TRBJ1-5; 11 nucleotides align to TRBD1. Germline V gene data show CDR1 as MGHRA and CDR2 as YSYEKL. V gave up 0 bases and J gave up 0 bases; unmatched junction bases: 10. The CDR3 is 20 residues long.

The chain couples TRBV6-5 to TRBJ2-7, with unresolved D. The V and J ends lost 0 bases and 2 bases respectively, with 11 bases between them. The CDR3 contains 15 residues. The V gene's germline CDR1 is MNHEY and CDR2 SVGAGI. CDR3 nucleotide sequence: TGTGCCAGCAGTTACTCGTCTTATACCACCTACGAGCAGTACTTC. Its translation is CASSYSSYTTYEQYF.

There are a few counts of this clonotype. J is TRBJ2-7 and V is TRBV7-9, with TRBD2 identical over 8 bases. V gave up 2 bases and J gave up 2 bases; unmatched junction bases: 11. Germline V gene sequence: CDR1 SEHNR, CDR2 FQNEAQ (reference sequence). The CDR3 is 17 residues long. The CDR3 sequence is CASSLMTPGLVAYEQYF. The CDR3 region has the DNA TGTGCCAGCAGCTTAATGACCCCGGGACTAGTTGCCTACGAGCAGTACTTC.

CDR3 in amino acids: CSARRGQGYTYGYTF. In DNA, the CDR3 is TGCAGTGCTAGACGTGGTCAGGGTTACACCTATGGCTACACCTTC. The chain links TRBV20-1 to TRBJ1-2; weak D call: TRBD1 (5 bases). The CDR3 length is 15 residues. Germline CDR1 DFQATT, CDR2 SNEGSKA (reference sequence). The V and J ends lost 2 bases and 4 bases respectively, with 17 bases between them.

This clonotype occurred a few times. The chain carries TRBV5-1 and TRBJ2-7; no reliable D call. Trimming removed 6 bases at V and 5 bases at J, with 27 bases between. CDR3 size: 17 residues. CDR1 and CDR2 (germline): SGHRS, YFSETQ. The CDR3 coding sequence is TGCGCCAGCACCCAAGGGCTTACGAGCACGCGAAGCGACGAGCAGTACTTC. This translates into CASTQGLTSTRSDEQYF.

The DNA of the CDR3 is TGTGCCAGCAGTTGGGAGGGGGGACAGAGCTCCTACAATGAGCAGTTCTTC. It codes for CASSWEGGQSSYNEQFF. The chain is built from TRBV12-3 or TRBV12-4 and TRBJ2-1, with D perhaps matching TRBD1 or TRBD2 (7 bases each). The ends were cut back, 4 bases at V and 0 bases at J, with 16 bases in the middle. The CDR3 has 17 residues.

Only a few counts were recorded for this clonotype. The chain is built from TRBV5-1 and TRBJ2-5; D is perhaps TRBD1 or TRBD2 (5 bases each). V was shortened by 4 bases and J by 4 bases, with 17 bases between the two germline ends. The CDR3 has 15 residues. Germline lookup yields CDR1 SGHRS and CDR2 YFSETQ. CDR3 DNA sequence: TGCGCCAGCAGCGTTCTAGGGCGTGGGGGAGAGACCCAGTACTTC. It is translated as CASSVLGRGGETQYF.

This sequence joins TRBV19 and TRBJ1-5; 10 positions agree with TRBD1. V gave up 8 bases and J gave up 5 bases; unmatched junction bases: 12. Germline V lookup: CDR1 LNHDA, CDR2 SQIVND (reference sequence). The length of the CDR3 is 16 residues. The CDR3 spells CASRSGQGIGDQPQHF. CDR3 in DNA: TGTGCCAGTCGCTCGGGACAGGGGATAGGGGATCAGCCCCAGCATTTT.

CDR3 sequence reads: CASSLKGLAPTDTQYF. The CDR3 coding sequence is TGTGCCAGCAGCTTGAAGGGACTAGCGCCGACAGATACGCAGTATTTT. The V and J genes are TRBV5-4 and TRBJ2-3, with 10 bases identical to TRBD2. Germline V gene data show CDR1 as SGHNT and CDR2 as YYREEE (reference sequence). V lost 1 base, J lost 3 bases, and 5 bases stayed unmatched. The CDR3 covers 16 residues.

This chain connects TRBV5-1 to TRBJ2-3, with 9 bases lining up with TRBD2. Germline V lookup: CDR1 SGHRS, CDR2 YFSETQ. With 0 bases clipped from V and 2 bases from J, the junction kept 10 bases outside the gene matches. This CDR3 has 18 residues. DNA of the CDR3: TGCGCCAGCAGCTTGGAGGCTAGCGGGATCACTGTCACAGATACGCAGTATTTT. Protein product: CASSLEASGITVTDTQYF.